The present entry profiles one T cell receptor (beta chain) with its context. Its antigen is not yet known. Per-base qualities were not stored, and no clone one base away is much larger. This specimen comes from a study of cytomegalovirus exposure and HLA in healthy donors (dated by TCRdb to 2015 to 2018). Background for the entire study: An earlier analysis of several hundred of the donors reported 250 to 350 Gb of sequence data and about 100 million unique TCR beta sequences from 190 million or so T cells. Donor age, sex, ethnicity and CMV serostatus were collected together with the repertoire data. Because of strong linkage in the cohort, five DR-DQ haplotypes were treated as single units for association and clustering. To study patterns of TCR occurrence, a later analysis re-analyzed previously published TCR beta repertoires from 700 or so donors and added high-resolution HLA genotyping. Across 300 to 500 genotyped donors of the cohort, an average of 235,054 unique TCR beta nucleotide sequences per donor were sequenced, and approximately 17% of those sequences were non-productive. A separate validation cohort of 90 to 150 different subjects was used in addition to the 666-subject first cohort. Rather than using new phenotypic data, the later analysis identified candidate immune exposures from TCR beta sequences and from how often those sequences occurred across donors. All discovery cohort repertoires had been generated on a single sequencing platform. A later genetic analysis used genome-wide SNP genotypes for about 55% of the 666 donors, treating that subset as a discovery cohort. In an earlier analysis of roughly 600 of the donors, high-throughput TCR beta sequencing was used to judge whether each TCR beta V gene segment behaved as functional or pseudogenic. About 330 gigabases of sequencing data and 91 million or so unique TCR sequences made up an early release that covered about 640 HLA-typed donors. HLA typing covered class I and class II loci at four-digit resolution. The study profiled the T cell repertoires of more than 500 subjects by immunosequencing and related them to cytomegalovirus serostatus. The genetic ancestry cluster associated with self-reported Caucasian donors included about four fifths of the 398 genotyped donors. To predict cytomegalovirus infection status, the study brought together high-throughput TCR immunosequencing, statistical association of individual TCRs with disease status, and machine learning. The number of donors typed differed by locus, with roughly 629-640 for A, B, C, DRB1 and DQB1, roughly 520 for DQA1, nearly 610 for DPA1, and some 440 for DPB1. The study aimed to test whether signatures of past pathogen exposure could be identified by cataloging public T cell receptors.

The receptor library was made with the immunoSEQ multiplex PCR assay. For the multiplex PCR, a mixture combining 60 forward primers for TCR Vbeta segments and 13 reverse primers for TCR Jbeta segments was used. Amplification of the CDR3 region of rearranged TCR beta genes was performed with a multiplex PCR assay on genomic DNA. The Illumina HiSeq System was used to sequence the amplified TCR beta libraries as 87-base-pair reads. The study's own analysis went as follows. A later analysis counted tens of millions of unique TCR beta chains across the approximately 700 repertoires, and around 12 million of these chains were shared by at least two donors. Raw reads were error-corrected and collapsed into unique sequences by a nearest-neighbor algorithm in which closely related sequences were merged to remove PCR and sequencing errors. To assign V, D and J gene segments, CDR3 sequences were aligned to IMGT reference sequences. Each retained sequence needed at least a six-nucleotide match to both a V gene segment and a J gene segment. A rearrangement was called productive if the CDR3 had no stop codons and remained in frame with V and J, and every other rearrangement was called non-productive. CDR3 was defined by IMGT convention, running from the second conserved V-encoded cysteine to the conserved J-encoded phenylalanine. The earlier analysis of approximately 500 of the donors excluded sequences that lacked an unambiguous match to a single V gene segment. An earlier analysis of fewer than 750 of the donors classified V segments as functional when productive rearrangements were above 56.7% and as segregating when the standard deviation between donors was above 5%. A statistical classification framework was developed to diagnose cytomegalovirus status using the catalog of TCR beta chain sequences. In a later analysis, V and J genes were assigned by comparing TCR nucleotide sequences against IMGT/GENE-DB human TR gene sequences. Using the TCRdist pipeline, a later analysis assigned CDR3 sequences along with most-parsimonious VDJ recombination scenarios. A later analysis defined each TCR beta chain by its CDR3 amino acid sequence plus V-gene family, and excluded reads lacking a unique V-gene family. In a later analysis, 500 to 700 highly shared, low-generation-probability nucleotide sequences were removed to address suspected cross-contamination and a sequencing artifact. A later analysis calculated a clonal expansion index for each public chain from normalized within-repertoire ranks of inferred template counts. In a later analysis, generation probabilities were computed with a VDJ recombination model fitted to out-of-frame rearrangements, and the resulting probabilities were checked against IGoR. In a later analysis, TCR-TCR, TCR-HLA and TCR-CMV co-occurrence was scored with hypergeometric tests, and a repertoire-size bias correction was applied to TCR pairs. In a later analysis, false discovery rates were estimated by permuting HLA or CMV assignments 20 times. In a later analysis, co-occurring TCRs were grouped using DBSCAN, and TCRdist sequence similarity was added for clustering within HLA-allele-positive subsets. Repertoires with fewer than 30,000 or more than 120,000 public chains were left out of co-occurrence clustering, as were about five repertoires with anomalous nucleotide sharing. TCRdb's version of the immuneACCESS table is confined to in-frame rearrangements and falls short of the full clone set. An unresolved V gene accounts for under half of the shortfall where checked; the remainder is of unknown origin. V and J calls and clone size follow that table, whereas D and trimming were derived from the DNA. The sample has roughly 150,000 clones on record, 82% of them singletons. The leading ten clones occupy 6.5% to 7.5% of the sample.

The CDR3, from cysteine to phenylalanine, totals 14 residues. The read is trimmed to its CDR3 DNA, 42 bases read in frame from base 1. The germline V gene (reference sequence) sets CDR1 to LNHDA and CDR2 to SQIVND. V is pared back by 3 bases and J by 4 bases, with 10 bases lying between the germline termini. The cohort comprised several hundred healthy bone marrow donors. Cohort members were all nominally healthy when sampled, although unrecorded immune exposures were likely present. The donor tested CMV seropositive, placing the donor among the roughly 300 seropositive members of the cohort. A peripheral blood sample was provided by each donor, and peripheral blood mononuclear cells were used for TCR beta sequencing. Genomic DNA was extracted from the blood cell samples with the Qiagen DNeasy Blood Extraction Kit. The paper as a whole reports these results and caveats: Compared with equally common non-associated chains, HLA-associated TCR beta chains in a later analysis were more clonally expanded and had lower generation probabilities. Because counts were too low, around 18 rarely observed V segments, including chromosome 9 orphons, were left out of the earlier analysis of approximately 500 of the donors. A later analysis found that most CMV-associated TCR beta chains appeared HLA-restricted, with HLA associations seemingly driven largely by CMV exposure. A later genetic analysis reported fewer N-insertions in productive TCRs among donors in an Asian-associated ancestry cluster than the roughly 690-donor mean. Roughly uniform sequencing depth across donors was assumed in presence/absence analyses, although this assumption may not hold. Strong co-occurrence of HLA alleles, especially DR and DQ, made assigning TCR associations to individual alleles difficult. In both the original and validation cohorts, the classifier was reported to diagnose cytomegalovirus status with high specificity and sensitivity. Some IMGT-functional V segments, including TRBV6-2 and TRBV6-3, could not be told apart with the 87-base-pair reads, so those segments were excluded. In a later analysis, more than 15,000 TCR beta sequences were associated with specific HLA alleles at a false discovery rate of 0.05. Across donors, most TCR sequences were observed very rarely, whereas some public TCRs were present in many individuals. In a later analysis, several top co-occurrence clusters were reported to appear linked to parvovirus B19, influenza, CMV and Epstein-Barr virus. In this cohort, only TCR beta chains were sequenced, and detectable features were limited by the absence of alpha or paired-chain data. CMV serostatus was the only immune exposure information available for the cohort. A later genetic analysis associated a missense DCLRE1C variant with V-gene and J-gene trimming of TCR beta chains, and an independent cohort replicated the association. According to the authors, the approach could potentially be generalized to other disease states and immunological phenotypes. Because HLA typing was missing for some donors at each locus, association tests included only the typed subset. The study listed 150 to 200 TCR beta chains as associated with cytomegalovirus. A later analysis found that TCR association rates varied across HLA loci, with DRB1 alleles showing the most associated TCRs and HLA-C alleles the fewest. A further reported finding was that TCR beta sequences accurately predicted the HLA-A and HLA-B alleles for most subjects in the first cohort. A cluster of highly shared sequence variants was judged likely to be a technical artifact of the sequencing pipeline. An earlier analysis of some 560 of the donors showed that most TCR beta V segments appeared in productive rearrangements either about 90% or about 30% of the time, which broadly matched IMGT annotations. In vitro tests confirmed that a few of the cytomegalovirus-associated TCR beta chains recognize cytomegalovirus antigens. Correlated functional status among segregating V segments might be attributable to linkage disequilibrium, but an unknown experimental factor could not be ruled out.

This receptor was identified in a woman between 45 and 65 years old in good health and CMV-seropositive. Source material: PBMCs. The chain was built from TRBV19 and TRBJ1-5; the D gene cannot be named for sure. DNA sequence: TGTGCCAGTAGTATGGGCAGCCTTAATCAGCCCCAGCATTTT. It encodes CASSMGSLNQPQHF. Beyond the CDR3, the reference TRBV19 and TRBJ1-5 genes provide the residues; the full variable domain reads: DGGITQSPKYLFRKEGQNVTLSCEQNLNHDAMYWYRQDPGQGLRLIYYSQIVNDFQKGDIAEGYSVSREKKESFPLTVTSAQKNPTAFYLCASSMGSLNQPQHFGDGTRLSIL.